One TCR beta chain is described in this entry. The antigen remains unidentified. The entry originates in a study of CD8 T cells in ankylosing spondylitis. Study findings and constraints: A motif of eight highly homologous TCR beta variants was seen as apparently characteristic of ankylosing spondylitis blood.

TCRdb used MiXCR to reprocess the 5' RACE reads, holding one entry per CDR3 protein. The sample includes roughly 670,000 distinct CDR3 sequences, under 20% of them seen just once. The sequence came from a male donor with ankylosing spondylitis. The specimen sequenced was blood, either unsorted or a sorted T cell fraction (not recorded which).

The chain's CDR3 is CASSLRLAGGSSEQFF. CDR3 nucleotide sequence: TGTGCCAGCAGCTTAAGACTAGCGGGAGGTTCAAGTGAGCAGTTCTTC. The rearrangement links TRBV7-3 to TRBJ2-1; 13 bases line up with TRBD2. This CDR3 comprises 16 residues. Trimming took 1 base from V and 9 from J; bases not matched to a gene: 6. Germline V gene data show CDR1 as SGHTA and CDR2 as FQGTGA. Based on the CDR3 plus reference TRBV7-3 and TRBJ2-1, the full variable domain is GAGVSQTPSNKVTEKGKYVELRCDPISGHTALYWYRQSLGQGPEFLIYFQGTGAADDSGLPNDRFFAVRPEGSVSTLKIQRTERGDSAVYLCASSLRLAGGSSEQFFGPGTRLTVL.